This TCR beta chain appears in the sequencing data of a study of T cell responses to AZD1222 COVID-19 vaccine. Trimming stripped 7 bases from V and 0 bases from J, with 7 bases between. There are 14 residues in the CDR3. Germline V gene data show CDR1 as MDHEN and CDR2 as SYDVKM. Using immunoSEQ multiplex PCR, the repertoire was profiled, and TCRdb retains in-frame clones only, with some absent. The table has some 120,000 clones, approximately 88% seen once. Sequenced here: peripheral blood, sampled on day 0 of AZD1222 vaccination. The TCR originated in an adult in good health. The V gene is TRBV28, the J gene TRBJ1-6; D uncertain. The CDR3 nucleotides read TGTGCCAGCACCCGTAGCTCCTATAATTCACCCCTCCACTTT. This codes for CASTRSSYNSPLHF.